A selection of T cell receptor beta chains follows, all from one sample in a study of blood T cell repertoires in COVID-19. Produced via immunoSEQ multiplex PCR; TCRdb's table is partial and in-frame only. The table shows 60,000 to 75,000 clones, with less than 80% occurring only once. Material: peripheral blood. Source of these receptors: a man in his 60s with active or convalescent COVID-19. CDR3s include the opening cysteine and the closing phenylalanine or tryptophan. The order of the fields is CDR3 DNA, CDR3 protein, D gene, clone size, J gene, V gene. The D gene is left open where the match is weak. Where a row states a size, it is once, few, many or the class of an expanded clone; other rows omit it.

CDR3 DNA: TGTGCCAGCAGCCGGCAACAGGGGGCTGATGAGACCCAGTACTTC
CDR3 protein: CASSRQQGADETQYF
D gene: TRBD1
clone size: NA
J gene: TRBJ2-5
V gene: TRBV7-2

CDR3 DNA: TGTGCCAGCAGTTCTGGGCTCGTGAACACTGAAGCTTTCTTT
CDR3 protein: CASSSGLVNTEAFF
D gene: NA
clone size: NA
J gene: TRBJ1-1
V gene: TRBV27

CDR3 DNA: TGTGCCAGTAGTGGGGGACAGGGAGACTATGGCTACACCTTC
CDR3 protein: CASSGGQGDYGYTF
D gene: TRBD1
clone size: NA
J gene: TRBJ1-2
V gene: TRBV19

CDR3 DNA: TGTGCCAGCAGCTTAGGTCGGGGGGGCCGAGAGACCCAGTACTTC
CDR3 protein: CASSLGRGGRETQYF
D gene: TRBD2
clone size: NA
J gene: TRBJ2-5
V gene: TRBV7-7

CDR3 DNA: TGCAGCGTCACTGAACCGGGACAGGGAACCTACAATGAGCAGTTCTTC
CDR3 protein: CSVTEPGQGTYNEQFF
D gene: TRBD1
clone size: NA
J gene: TRBJ2-1
V gene: TRBV29-1

CDR3 DNA: TGTGCCAGCAGTTTACAGGGGAACTATGGCTACACCTTC
CDR3 protein: CASSLQGNYGYTF
D gene: NA
clone size: once
J gene: TRBJ1-2
V gene: TRBV12-3/TRBV12-4

CDR3 DNA: TGTGCCAGCAGTTTGGGCGGGAGTGCTATCCTAGCCAAAAACATTCAGTACTTC
CDR3 protein: CASSLGGSAILAKNIQYF
D gene: TRBD2
clone size: NA
J gene: TRBJ2-4
V gene: TRBV2

CDR3 DNA: TGTGCCAGCAGTCTCCCCGGGACAACTGGAAACACCATATATTTT
CDR3 protein: CASSLPGTTGNTIYF
D gene: NA
clone size: NA
J gene: TRBJ1-3
V gene: TRBV28

CDR3 DNA: TGTGCCAGCAGCCGGGACACAAATAATTCACCCCTCCACTTT
CDR3 protein: CASSRDTNNSPLHF
D gene: NA
clone size: NA
J gene: TRBJ1-6
V gene: TRBV6-6

CDR3 DNA: TGTGCCACGCAGGGACAGGGGGCGAACTCCTACGAGCAGTACTTC
CDR3 protein: CATQGQGANSYEQYF
D gene: TRBD1
clone size: NA
J gene: TRBJ2-7
V gene: TRBV10-3

CDR3 DNA: TGTGCCAGCAGGGGGCTTTCTGAAGCTTTCTTT
CDR3 protein: CASRGLSEAFF
D gene: TRBD1
clone size: NA
J gene: TRBJ1-1
V gene: TRBV19

CDR3 DNA: TGTGCCAGCAGCGCTCAGGGGCCGAACACCGGGGAGCTGTTTTTT
CDR3 protein: CASSAQGPNTGELFF
D gene: NA
clone size: NA
J gene: TRBJ2-2
V gene: TRBV9